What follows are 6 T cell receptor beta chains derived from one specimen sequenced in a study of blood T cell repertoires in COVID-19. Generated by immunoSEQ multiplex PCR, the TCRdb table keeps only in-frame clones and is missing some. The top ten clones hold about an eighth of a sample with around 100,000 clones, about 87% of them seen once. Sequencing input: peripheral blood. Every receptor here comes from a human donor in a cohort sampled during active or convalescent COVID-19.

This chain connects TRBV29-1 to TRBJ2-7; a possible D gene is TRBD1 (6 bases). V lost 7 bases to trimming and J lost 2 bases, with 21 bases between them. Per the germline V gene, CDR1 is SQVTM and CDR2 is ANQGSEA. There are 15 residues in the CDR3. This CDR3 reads CSARRPTGKTYEQYF. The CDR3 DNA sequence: TGCAGCGCCAGACGACCCACAGGGAAGACCTACGAGCAGTACTTC.

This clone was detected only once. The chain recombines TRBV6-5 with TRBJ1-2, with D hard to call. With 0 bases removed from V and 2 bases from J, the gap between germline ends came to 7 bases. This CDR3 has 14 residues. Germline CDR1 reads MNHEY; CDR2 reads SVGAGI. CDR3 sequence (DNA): TGTGCCAGCAGTTACTCGCGGGAAAACTATGGCTACACCTTC. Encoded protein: CASSYSRENYGYTF.

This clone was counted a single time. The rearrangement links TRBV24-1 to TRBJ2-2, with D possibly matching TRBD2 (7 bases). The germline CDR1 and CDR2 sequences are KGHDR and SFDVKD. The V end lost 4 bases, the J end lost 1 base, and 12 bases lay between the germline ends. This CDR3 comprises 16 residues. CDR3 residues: CATSESGGLNTGELFF. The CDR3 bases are TGTGCCACCAGTGAATCGGGGGGCCTGAACACCGGGGAGCTGTTTTTT.

CDR3 nucleotide sequence: TGCGCCAGCAGCCAGATCGGACAGGGGTATGGCTACACCTTC. Translating it yields CASSQIGQGYGYTF. V usage is TRBV4-1 and J usage is TRBJ1-2; TRBD1 matches at 9 bases. Germline CDR1 is MGHRA and CDR2 is YSYEKL. Losses at the gene ends were 3 bases for V and 5 bases for J; bases not matched to a gene: 4. CDR3 length equals 14 residues.

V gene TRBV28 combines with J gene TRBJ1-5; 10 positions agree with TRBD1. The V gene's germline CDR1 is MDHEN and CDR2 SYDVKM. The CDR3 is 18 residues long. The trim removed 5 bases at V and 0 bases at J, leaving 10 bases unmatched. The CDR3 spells CASSARDRGYISNQPQHF. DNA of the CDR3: TGTGCCAGCAGTGCCCGGGACAGGGGTTATATTAGCAATCAGCCCCAGCATTTT.

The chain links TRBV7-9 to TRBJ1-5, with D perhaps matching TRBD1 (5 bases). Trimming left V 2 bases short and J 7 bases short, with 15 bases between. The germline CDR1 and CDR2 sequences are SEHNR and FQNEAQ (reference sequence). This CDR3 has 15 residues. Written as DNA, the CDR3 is TGTGCCAGCAGCTTATTGGGAGGGGCGAAGCAGCCCCAGCATTTT. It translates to CASSLLGGAKQPQHF.